This T cell receptor (beta chain) was found in a study of blood T cell repertoires in COVID-19. About the research overall: Samples representing acute and convalescent COVID-19 were sourced from the United States, Italy and Spain. T cells, B-cell-depleted T cells, or PBMCs supplied cDNA or gDNA.

This CDR3 is built from 15 residues. Germline CDR1 reads LGHNA; CDR2 reads YSLEER. Trimming removed 0 bases from V and 6 bases from J, with 11 bases in between. Data came from immunoSEQ multiplex PCR; TCRdb stores just in-frame clones and leaves some out. The sample yields 50,000 to 65,000 clones, approximately 91% seen once. The receptor's source is a man between 45 and 60 years old with active COVID-19. The sample consisted of peripheral blood. The chain recombines TRBV4-3 with TRBJ2-2, with D perhaps matching TRBD2 (5 bases). This CDR3 reads CASSQETLGAGELFF. The CDR3 nucleotides are TGCGCCAGCAGCCAAGAAACTCTCGGGGCCGGGGAGCTGTTTTTT.